This T cell receptor (beta chain) was identified in a study of cytomegalovirus exposure and HLA in healthy donors. The CDR3 extends over 15 amino acids. The V gene's germline CDR1 is SGHAT and CDR2 FQNNGV. V lost 5 bases to trimming and J lost 0 bases, with 13 bases between them. Worth noting for this clone: Its matching antigen is unknown.

Both 60 Vbeta primers and 13 Jbeta primers went into the PCR. Method: immunoSEQ multiplex PCR; TCRdb's copy keeps in-frame clones and lacks some. The sample includes 150,000 to 200,000 clones, 75% to 80% of them seen just once. General study findings and limits: Rare TCR sequences predominated, though certain public TCRs were found in many donors. Later work found that TCR association rates differed between HLA loci; DRB1 had the most and HLA-C the fewest. In a later analysis, V- and J-gene trimming of beta chains associated with a DCLRE1C missense variant, replicated independently.

The sample consisted of PBMCs. The rearrangement links TRBV11-2 to TRBJ1-1; D is perhaps TRBD1 (6 bases). This clonotype was sampled from a man between 50 and 59 years old in good health and CMV-seropositive. CDR3 DNA: TGTGCCAGCAGCACGCTGACAGGACTGAACACTGAAGCTTTCTTT. This codes for CASSTLTGLNTEAFF. Together with reference TRBV11-2 and TRBJ1-1, the CDR3 gives the full variable domain: EAGVAQSPRYKIIEKRQSVAFWCNPISGHATLYWYQQILGQGPKLLIQFQNNGVVDDSQLPKDRFSAERLKGVDSTLKIQPAKLEDSAVYLCASSTLTGLNTEAFFGQGTRLTVV.